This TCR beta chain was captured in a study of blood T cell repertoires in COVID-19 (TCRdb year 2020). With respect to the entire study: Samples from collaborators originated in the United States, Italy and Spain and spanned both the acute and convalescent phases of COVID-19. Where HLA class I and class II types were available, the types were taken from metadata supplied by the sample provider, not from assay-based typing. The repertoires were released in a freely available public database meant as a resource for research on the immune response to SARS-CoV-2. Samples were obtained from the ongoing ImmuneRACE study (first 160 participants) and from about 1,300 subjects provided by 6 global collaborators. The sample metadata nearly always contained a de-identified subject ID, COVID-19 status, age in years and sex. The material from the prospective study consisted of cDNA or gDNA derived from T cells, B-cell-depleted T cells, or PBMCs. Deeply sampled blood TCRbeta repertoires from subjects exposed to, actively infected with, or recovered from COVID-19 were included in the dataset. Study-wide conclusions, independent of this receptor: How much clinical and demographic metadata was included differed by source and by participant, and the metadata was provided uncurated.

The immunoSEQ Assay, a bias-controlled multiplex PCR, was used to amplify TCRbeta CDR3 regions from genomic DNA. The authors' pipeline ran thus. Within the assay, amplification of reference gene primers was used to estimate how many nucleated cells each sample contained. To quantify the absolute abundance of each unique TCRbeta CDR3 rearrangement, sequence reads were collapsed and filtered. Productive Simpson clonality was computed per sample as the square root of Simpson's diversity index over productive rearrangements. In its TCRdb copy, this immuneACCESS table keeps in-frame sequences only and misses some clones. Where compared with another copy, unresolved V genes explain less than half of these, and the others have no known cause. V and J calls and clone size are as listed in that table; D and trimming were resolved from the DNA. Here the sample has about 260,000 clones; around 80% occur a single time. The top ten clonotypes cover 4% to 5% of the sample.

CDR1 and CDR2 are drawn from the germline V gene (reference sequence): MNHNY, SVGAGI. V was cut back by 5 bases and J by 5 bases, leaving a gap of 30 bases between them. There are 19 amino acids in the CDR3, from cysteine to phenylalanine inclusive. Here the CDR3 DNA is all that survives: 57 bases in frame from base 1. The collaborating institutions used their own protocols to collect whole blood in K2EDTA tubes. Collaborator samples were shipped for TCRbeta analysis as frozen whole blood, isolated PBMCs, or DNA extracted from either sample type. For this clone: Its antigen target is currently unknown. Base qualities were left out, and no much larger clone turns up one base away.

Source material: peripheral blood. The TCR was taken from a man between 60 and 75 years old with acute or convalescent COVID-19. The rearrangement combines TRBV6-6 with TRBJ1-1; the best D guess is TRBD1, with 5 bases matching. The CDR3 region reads CASSQTRKFTFTRGTEAFF. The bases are TGTGCCAGCAGTCAAACTCGAAAGTTTACCTTTACGCGGGGGACTGAAGCTTTCTTT.